This passage covers 24 T cell receptor beta chains from one sample sequenced in a study of graft-versus-host responses after intestinal transplantation. Their antigens are not known. Sequencing was performed with immunoSEQ multiplex PCR; in TCRdb, only in-frame clones are kept and a portion is missing. The table lists about 40,000 clones, 85% to 95% of them singletons. The specimen was unstimulated CD8+ T cells sorted from spleen or lymph node cells, collected before transplant. Receptor source: a human donor who was the organ donor for an intestinal transplant.

The chain links TRBV12-1 to TRBJ2-7; TRBD1, the table's D call, was not compared with the DNA. TRBV12-1 counts as a pseudogene. The CDR3 is 19 amino acids. CDR3 nucleotide sequence: TGTGCCAGCAGCTTAAACAAAGGGACAGGGGAACAGGCATTCCACGAGCAGTACTTC. It codes for CASSLNKGTGEQAFHEQYF.

This chain connects TRBV5-5 to TRBJ1-5, with unresolved D. The V and J ends lost 1 base and 0 bases respectively, with 17 bases between them. There are 18 residues in the CDR3. CDR1 and CDR2 (germline): SGHKS, YYEKEE (reference sequence). Here the CDR3 reads CASSLFILGSPSNQPQHF. The CDR3 DNA reads TGTGCCAGCAGCTTGTTTATTTTAGGCAGCCCTAGCAATCAGCCCCAGCATTTT. The variable domain in full, with the rest retrieved from reference TRBV5-5 and TRBJ1-5, is DAGVTQSPTHLIKTRGQQVTLRCSPISGHKSVSWYQQVLGQGPQFIFQYYEKEERGRGNFPDRFSARQFPNYSSELNVNALLLGDSALYLCASSLFILGSPSNQPQHFGDGTRLSIL.

V gene TRBV5-5 combines with J gene TRBJ1-4, with D possibly matching TRBD1 (5 bases). V gave up 5 bases and J gave up 6 bases, with 11 bases separating them. Germline V gives CDR1 SGHKS, CDR2 YYEKEE (reference sequence). The CDR3 runs 13 residues. Written as DNA, the CDR3 is TGTGCCAGCAGTAAGGGGTGGGATGAAAAACTGTTTTTT. This encodes CASSKGWDEKLFF.

The chain couples TRBV4-1 to TRBJ2-1; 9 bases agree with TRBD2. The germline V gene has CDR1 MGHRA and CDR2 YSYEKL. There are 16 residues in the CDR3. After removal of 4 bases from V and 2 bases from J, the junction contained 6 bases not matched to a gene. CDR3 bases: TGCGCCAGCAGCCTCCTCGGACTAGCGCCCTACAATGAGCAGTTCTTC. It codes for CASSLLGLAPYNEQFF.

This chain links TRBV6-5 with TRBJ2-7; tentatively, D is TRBD1 or TRBD2 (6 bases each). The CDR3 extends over 16 amino acids. CDR1 and CDR2 from the germline V gene are MNHEY and SVGAGI. Trimming stripped 0 bases from V and 4 bases from J, with 16 bases between. In nucleotides, the CDR3 is TGTGCCAGCAGTTACTCGAGAAGGGGGGCATTTTACGAGCAGTACTTC. Its protein is CASSYSRRGAFYEQYF.

V usage is TRBV10-3 and J usage is TRBJ2-1; D is undetermined. The V end lost 0 bases, the J end lost 4 bases, and 10 bases lay between the germline ends. Germline lookup yields CDR1 ENHRY and CDR2 SYGVKD. The CDR3 is 15 residues long. The DNA for the CDR3 is TGTGCCATCAGTGAGTCTGGGTACCCATACAATGAGCAGTTCTTC. Translated: CAISESGYPYNEQFF.

This sequence joins TRBV14 and TRBJ2-5; possibly TRBD1 or TRBD2 for D (5 bases each). The CDR3 covers 16 residues. Deletions cut 1 base from V and 11 bases from J, with 23 bases between. The germline V gene has CDR1 SGHDN and CDR2 FVKESK. The CDR3 DNA follows: TGTGCCAGCAGCCAAGTAGTAGGGACCCTGATGAGAGAGCAGTACTTC. Translating it yields CASSQVVGTLMREQYF.

The chain combines TRBV6-5 with TRBJ2-1; a weak D match, TRBD1 (5 bases). The length of the CDR3 is 14 residues. In germline, CDR1 is MNHEY, CDR2 SVGAGI. Trimming stripped 6 bases from V and 3 bases from J, with 12 bases between. This CDR3 is CASSKLQVYNEQFF. The CDR3 region has the DNA TGTGCCAGCAGCAAGTTACAGGTCTACAATGAGCAGTTCTTC.

This clone was detected once. The J gene is TRBJ1-2, the V gene TRBV7-9; D ambiguous. With 5 bases removed from V and 3 bases from J, the gap between germline ends came to 7 bases. The CDR3 runs 12 residues. CDR1 SEHNR and CDR2 FQNEAQ come from the germline V gene (reference sequence). The CDR3 nucleotides read TGTGCCAGCAGCCCCGGACACTATGGCTACACCTTC. Its protein is CASSPGHYGYTF.

The V gene is TRBV19, the J gene TRBJ2-7; perhaps TRBD2 as D (6 bases). Germline V CDR1 and CDR2: LNHDA, SQIVND (reference sequence). V was shortened by 5 bases and J by 7 bases, with 18 bases between the two germline ends. This CDR3 has 14 amino acids. CDR3 in DNA: TGTGCCAGTAGTGTAACGGGACTGGTCGGGGAGCAGTACTTC. It translates to CASSVTGLVGEQYF.

V usage is TRBV29-1 and J usage is TRBJ1-1, with a possible D match to TRBD1 (5 bases). CDR1 is SQVTM and CDR2 is ANQGSEA in the germline V gene. There are 15 residues in the CDR3. V was clipped by 3 bases and J by 5 bases, with 19 bases between them. CDR3 amino acids: CSVDGTLWGWTEAFF. For the CDR3, the DNA is TGCAGCGTTGACGGTACTCTTTGGGGGTGGACTGAAGCTTTCTTT.

The rearrangement uses TRBV4-2 and TRBJ1-1; 7 positions agree with TRBD1. V shed 2 bases and J 0 bases; nucleotides not matched to a gene: 3. The CDR3 is made up of 15 amino acids. CDR1 and CDR2 from the germline V gene are LGHNA and YNFKEQ. CDR3 amino acids: CASSQLTGMNTEAFF. As DNA, the CDR3 is TGTGCCAGCAGCCAATTGACAGGGATGAACACTGAAGCTTTCTTT.

V and J are TRBV15 and TRBJ2-3; D not certain. The CDR3 contains 13 residues. Germline CDR1 is LNHNV and CDR2 is YYDKDF (reference sequence). V lost 0 bases, J lost 4 bases, and 5 bases lay in between. This CDR3 is CATSRDQADTQYF. Written as DNA, the CDR3 is TGTGCCACCAGCAGAGATCAGGCAGATACGCAGTATTTT.

J is TRBJ2-1 and V is TRBV9; the D gene could be TRBD1 or TRBD2 (5 bases each). Per germline, CDR1 SGDLS and CDR2 YYNGEE. This CDR3 contains 18 residues. V gave up 0 bases and J gave up 0 bases, with 16 bases separating them. The CDR3 bases are TGTGCCAGCAGCGTAGGAGGGGCTGCTTTCCCCTCCTACAATGAGCAGTTCTTC. This gives the protein CASSVGGAAFPSYNEQFF. The full variable domain, completed using reference TRBV9 and TRBJ2-1, is DSGVTQTPKHLITATGQRVTLRCSPRSGDLSVYWYQQSLDQGLQFLIQYYNGEERAKGNILERFSAQQFPDLHSELNLSSLELGDSALYFCASSVGGAAFPSYNEQFFGPGTRLTVL.

The chain carries TRBV4-2 and TRBJ2-3; D is ambiguous. Germline loops: CDR1 LGHNA, CDR2 YNFKEQ. The CDR3 contains 14 residues. Trimming pared 2 bases from V and 0 bases from J, leaving 6 bases between. Here the CDR3 reads CASSQLPSTDTQYF. DNA of the CDR3: TGTGCCAGCAGCCAACTTCCTAGCACAGATACGCAGTATTTT.

This clone is a singleton in its sample. The rearrangement joins TRBV28 to TRBJ2-3; no reliable D call. V shed 3 bases and J shed 2 bases, with 18 bases lying between them. Germline V gives CDR1 MDHEN, CDR2 SYDVKM. The CDR3 is 17 amino acids. The CDR3 reads CASSLVSRIYLTDTQYF. CDR3 in DNA: TGTGCCAGCAGTTTGGTTTCACGCATCTACCTCACAGATACGCAGTATTTT.

The V gene is TRBV5-4, the J gene TRBJ1-1; 7 nucleotides align to TRBD1. The CDR3 sequence is 12 residues long. Trimming removed 1 base from V and 6 bases from J; junction bases left unmatched: 0. In germline, CDR1 is SGHNT, CDR2 YYREEE (reference sequence). DNA for the CDR3: TGTGCCAGCAGCTTGACAGGGGCTGAAGCTTTCTTT. Its protein product is CASSLTGAEAFF.

With regard to this clone: The sample holds other DNA sequences that translate to the same CDR3. The V gene is TRBV12-5, the J gene TRBJ2-3; 8 nucleotides agree with TRBD2. V lost 4 bases, J lost 5 bases, and 11 bases stayed unmatched. Germline CDR1 reads LGHNT; CDR2 reads FRNRAP. The CDR3 contains 16 residues. The CDR3 loop is CASGWRERGGEDTQYF. CDR3 sequence (DNA): TGTGCTAGTGGTTGGCGCGAACGGGGGGGGGAAGATACGCAGTATTTT.

CDR3 nucleotide sequence: TGCAGTGCTACACAGGACCAGTACTTC. Residues: CSATQDQYF. The chain carries TRBV20-1 and TRBJ2-5; a weak D match, TRBD1 (5 bases). Per germline, CDR1 DFQATT and CDR2 SNEGSKA (reference sequence). Trimming removed 4 bases at V and 10 bases at J, with 7 bases between. This CDR3 contains 9 residues.

This chain uses TRBV5-8 with TRBJ2-5; TRBD1 agrees at 8 bases. V lost 0 bases to trimming and J lost 5 bases; unmatched junction nucleotides: 6. Germline CDR1 SGHTS, CDR2 YDEGEE. This CDR3 region has 15 residues. CDR3 nucleotide sequence: TGTGCCAGCAGCTTGGGGACAGGGTCGGGGGAGACCCAGTACTTC. It encodes CASSLGTGSGETQYF.

For this clone: A read error may produce the germline difference seen at one junction end. J is TRBJ2-1 and V is TRBV9; 12 positions agree with TRBD2. The CDR3 extends over 16 amino acids. Germline V gene lookup returns CDR1 SGDLS and CDR2 YYNGEE. CDR3 residues: CASSIGLAGTNNGQFF. The DNA of the CDR3 is TGTGCCAGCAGCATAGGACTAGCGGGGACCAACAATGGGCAGTTCTTC.

The chain has TRBV12-5 and TRBJ1-6; 10 bases are a match to TRBD1. The CDR3 covers 13 residues. Germline values: CDR1 LGHNT, CDR2 FRNRAP. Trimming took 6 bases from V and 11 from J; bases not matched to a gene: 4. The CDR3 nucleotides read TGTGCTAGTGGCACCGGACAGGGGGCACCCCTCCACTTT. Amino acid sequence: CASGTGQGAPLHF.

This chain uses TRBV13 with TRBJ2-5; D is possibly TRBD1 or TRBD2 (5 bases each). The ends were cut back, 5 bases at V and 5 bases at J, with 18 bases in the middle. Germline CDR1 PRHDT, CDR2 FYEKMQ (reference sequence). The CDR3 runs 15 residues. The CDR3: CASSLGADIMETQYF. Here the CDR3 DNA reads TGTGCCAGCAGCCTCGGGGCAGACATAATGGAGACCCAGTACTTC.

The chain combines TRBV2 with TRBJ2-1; 9 bases fit TRBD1. Germline trimming cut 3 bases from V and 4 bases from J; bases unmatched to any gene: 10. CDR1 and CDR2 from the germline V gene are SNHLY and FYNNEI. This CDR3 contains 17 residues. CDR3 region: CASSETQGAFRYNEQFF. The CDR3 region has the DNA TGTGCCAGCAGTGAGACACAGGGGGCTTTTAGGTACAATGAGCAGTTCTTC. The full variable domain, with the rest looked up from reference TRBV2 and TRBJ2-1, is EPEVTQTPSHQVTQMGQEVILRCVPISNHLYFYWYRQILGQKVEFLVSFYNNEISEKSEIFDDQFSVERPDGSNFTLKIRSTKLEDSAMYFCASSETQGAFRYNEQFFGPGTRLTVL.